The TCR beta chain under discussion was sequenced for a study of cytomegalovirus exposure and HLA in healthy donors. Findings and caveats of the study: The tendency of first-cohort TCR clusters to co-occur in the 120 or so validation repertoires was identified by a subsequent analysis.

Germline lookup yields CDR1 SGHVS and CDR2 FNYEAQ. Trimming stripped 2 bases from V and 3 bases from J, with 23 bases between. The CDR3 has 19 amino acids. Method: immunoSEQ multiplex PCR; TCRdb's copy keeps in-frame clones and lacks some. The sample contains about 56,000 clones, 89% of which appear only once. The table lists this clone with a count of one. Antigen specificity is unknown. This rearrangement joins TRBV7-6 to TRBJ1-3; maybe TRBD1 (5 bases). This receptor was taken from a woman under 30 in good health and CMV-seronegative. Sequenced sample: PBMCs. CDR3 bases: TGTGCCAGCAGCTTATTCGGGAGGGGACTCAACGTCCTTGGAAACACCATATATTTT. Translated: CASSLFGRGLNVLGNTIYF.